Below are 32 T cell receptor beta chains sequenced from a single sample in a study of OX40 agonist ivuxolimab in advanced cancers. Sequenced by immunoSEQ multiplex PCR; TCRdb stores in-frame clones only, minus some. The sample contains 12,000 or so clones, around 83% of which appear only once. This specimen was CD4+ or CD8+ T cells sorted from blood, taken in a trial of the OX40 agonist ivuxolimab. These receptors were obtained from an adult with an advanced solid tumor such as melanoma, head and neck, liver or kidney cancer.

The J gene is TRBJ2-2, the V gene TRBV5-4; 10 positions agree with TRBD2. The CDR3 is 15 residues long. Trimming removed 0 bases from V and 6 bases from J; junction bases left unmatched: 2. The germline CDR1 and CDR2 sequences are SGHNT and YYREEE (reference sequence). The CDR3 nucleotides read TGTGCCAGCAGCTTGGCTAGCGGGAGCCCCGGGGAGCTGTTTTTT. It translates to CASSLASGSPGELFF. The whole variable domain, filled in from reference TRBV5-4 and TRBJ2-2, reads ETGVTQSPTHLIKTRGQQVTLRCSSQSGHNTVSWYQQALGQGPQFIFQYYREEENGRGNFPPRFSGLQFPNYSSELNVNALELDDSALYLCASSLASGSPGELFFGEGSRLTVL.

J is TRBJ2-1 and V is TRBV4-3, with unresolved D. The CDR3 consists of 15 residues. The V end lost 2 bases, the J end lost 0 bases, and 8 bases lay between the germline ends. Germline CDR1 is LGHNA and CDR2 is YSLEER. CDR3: CASSQIRSSYNEQFF. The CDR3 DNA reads TGCGCCAGCAGCCAAATCAGGAGCTCCTACAATGAGCAGTTCTTC.

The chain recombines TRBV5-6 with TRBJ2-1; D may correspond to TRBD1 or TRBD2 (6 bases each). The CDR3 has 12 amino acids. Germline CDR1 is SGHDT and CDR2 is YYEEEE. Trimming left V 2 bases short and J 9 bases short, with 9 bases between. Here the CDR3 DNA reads TGTGCCAGCAGCTTTTGGGGGGCTGAGCAGTTCTTC. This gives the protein CASSFWGAEQFF.

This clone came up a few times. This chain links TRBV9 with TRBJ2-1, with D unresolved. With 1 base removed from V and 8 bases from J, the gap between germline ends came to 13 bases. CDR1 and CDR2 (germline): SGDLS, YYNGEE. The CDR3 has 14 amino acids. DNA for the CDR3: TGTGCCAGCAGCGTAAACGATTATCAGGATGAGCAGTTCTTC. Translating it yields CASSVNDYQDEQFF.

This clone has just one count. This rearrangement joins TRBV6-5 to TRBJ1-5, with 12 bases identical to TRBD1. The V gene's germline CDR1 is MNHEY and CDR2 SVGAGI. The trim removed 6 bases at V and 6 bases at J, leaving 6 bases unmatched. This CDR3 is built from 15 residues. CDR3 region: CASRPGTGGTQPQHF. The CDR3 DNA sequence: TGTGCCAGCAGACCCGGGACAGGGGGCACTCAGCCCCAGCATTTT.

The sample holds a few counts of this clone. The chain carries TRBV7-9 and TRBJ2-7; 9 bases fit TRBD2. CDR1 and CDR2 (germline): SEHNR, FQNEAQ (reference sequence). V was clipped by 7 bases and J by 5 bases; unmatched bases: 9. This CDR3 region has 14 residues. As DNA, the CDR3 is TGTGCCAGCATAGGCGGGACTAGCTTAAACGAGCAGTACTTC. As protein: CASIGGTSLNEQYF.

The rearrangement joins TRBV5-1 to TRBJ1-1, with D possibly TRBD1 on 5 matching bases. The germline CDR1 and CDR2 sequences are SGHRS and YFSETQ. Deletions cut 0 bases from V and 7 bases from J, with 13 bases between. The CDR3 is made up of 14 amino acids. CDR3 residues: CASSLVGGAYEAFF. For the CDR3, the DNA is TGCGCCAGCAGCTTGGTCGGGGGAGCTTATGAAGCTTTCTTT.

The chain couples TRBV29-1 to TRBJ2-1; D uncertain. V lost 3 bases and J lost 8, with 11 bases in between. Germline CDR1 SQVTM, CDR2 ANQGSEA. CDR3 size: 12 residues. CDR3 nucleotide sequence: TGCAGCGTTGATGGTATGGGTTATGAGCAGTTCTTC. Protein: CSVDGMGYEQFF.

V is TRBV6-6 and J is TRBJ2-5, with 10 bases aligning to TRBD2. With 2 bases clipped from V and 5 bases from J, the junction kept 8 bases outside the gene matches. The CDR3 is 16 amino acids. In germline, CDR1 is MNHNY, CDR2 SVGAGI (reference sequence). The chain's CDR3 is CASSYGLAGVGETQYF. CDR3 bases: TGTGCCAGCAGTTACGGGCTAGCGGGAGTTGGTGAGACCCAGTACTTC.

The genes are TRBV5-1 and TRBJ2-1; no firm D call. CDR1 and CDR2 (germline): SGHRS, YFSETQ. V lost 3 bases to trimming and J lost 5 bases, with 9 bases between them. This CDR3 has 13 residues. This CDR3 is CASSSLPDNEQFF. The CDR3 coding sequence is TGCGCCAGCAGCTCACTACCAGACAATGAGCAGTTCTTC.

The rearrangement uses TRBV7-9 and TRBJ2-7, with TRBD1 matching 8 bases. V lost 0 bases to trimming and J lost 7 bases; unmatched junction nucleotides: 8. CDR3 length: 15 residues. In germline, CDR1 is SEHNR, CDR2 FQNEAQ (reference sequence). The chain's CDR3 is CASSLAGDRTREQYF. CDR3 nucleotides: TGTGCCAGCAGCTTAGCGGGGGACAGGACCCGTGAGCAGTACTTC.

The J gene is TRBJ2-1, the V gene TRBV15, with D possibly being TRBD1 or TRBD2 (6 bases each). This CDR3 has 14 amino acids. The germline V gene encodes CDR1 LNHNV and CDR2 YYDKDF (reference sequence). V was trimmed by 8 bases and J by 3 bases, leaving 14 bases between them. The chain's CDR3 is CATGKGGSYNEQFF. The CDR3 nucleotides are TGTGCCACCGGGAAAGGGGGGAGCTACAATGAGCAGTTCTTC.

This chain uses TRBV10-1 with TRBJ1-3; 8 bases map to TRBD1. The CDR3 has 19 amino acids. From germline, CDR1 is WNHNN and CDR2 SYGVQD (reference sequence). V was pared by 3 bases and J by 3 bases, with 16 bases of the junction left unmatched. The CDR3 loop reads CASSETRDRMPGLGNTIYF. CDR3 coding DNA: TGCGCCAGCAGTGAAACCCGGGACAGGATGCCTGGACTTGGAAACACCATATATTTT.

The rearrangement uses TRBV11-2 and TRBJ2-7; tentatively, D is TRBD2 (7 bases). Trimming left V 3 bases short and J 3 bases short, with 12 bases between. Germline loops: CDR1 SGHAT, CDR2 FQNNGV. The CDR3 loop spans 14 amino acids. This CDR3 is CASSFGGLGYEQYF. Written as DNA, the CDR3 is TGTGCCAGCAGCTTCGGGGGGCTTGGCTACGAGCAGTACTTC.

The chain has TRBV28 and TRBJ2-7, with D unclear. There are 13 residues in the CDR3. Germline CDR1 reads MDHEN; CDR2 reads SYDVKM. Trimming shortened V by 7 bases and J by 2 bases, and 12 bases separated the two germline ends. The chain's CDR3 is CASTPAQAYEQYF. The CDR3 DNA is TGTGCCAGCACTCCCGCCCAGGCCTACGAGCAGTACTTC.

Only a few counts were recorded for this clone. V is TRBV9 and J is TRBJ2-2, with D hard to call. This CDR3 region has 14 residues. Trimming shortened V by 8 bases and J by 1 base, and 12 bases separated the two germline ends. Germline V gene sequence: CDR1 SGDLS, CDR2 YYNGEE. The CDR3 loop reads CASTSRQNTGELFF. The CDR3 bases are TGTGCCAGTACCTCCAGGCAGAACACCGGGGAGCTGTTTTTT.

The CDR3 protein is CASSRFRATEAFF. The CDR3 DNA follows: TGTGCCAGCAGCCGCTTTCGAGCTACTGAAGCTTTCTTT. The genes are TRBV7-2 and TRBJ1-1, with D uncertain. V was shortened by 5 bases and J by 5 bases, with 12 bases between the two germline ends. Per the germline V gene, CDR1 is SGHTA and CDR2 is FQGNSA. The CDR3 has 13 residues.

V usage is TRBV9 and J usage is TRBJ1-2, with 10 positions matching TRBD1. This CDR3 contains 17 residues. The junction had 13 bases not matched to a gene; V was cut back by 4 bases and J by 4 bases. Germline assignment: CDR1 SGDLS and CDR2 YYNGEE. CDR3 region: CASSRSPTGGTGYGYTF. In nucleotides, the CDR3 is TGTGCCAGCAGCCGATCTCCGACAGGGGGCACAGGCTATGGCTACACCTTC.

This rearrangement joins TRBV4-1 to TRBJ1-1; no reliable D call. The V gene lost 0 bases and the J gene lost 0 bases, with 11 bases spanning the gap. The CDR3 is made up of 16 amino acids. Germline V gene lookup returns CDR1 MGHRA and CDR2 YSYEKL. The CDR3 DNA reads TGCGCCAGCAGCCAAGATCACGCGGTCGTGAACACTGAAGCTTTCTTT. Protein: CASSQDHAVVNTEAFF.

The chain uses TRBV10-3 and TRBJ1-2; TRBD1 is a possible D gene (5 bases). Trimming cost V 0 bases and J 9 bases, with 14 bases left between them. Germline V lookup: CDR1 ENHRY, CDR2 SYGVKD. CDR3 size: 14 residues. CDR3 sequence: CAISESFVEGRYTF. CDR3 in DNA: TGTGCCATCAGTGAGTCGTTCGTGGAGGGACGCTACACCTTC.

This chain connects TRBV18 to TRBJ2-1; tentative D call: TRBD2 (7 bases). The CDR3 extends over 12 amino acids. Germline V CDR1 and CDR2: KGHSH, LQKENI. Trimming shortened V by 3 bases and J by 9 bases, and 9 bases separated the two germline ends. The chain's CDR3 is CASSPRGGEQFF. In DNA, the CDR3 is TGTGCCAGCTCACCGAGGGGGGGTGAGCAGTTCTTC.

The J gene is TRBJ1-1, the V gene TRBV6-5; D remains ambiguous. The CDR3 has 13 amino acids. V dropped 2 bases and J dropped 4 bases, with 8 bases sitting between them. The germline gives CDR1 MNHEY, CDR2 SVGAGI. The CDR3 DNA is TGTGCCAGCAGTTACGGGGAGGGCACTGAAGCTTTCTTT. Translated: CASSYGEGTEAFF.

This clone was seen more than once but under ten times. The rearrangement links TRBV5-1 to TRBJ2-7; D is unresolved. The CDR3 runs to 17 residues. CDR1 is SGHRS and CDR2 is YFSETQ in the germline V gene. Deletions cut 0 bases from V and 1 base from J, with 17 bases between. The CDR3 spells CASSLAFSVTASYEQYF. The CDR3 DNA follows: TGCGCCAGCAGCTTGGCGTTTTCGGTTACAGCTTCCTACGAGCAGTACTTC.

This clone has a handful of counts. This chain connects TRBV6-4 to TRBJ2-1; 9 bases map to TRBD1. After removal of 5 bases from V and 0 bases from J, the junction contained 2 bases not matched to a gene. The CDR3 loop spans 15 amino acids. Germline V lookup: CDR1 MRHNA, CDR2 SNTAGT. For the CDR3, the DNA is TGTGCCAGCAGTTGGACAGGGGACTCCTACAATGAGCAGTTCTTC. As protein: CASSWTGDSYNEQFF.

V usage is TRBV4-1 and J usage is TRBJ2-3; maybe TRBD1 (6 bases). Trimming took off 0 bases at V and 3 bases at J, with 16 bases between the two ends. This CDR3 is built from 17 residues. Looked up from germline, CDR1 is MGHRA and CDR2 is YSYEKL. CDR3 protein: CASSQDGSRGSTDTQYF. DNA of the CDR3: TGCGCCAGCAGCCAAGATGGGAGCAGGGGATCGACAGATACGCAGTATTTT.

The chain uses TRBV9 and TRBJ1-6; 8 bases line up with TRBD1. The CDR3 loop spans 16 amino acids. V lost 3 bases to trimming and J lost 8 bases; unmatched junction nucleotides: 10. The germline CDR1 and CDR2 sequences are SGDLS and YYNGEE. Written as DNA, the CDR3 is TGTGCCAGCAGCGCCGGGACAGGATATGTGTATTCACCCCTCCACTTT. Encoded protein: CASSAGTGYVYSPLHF.

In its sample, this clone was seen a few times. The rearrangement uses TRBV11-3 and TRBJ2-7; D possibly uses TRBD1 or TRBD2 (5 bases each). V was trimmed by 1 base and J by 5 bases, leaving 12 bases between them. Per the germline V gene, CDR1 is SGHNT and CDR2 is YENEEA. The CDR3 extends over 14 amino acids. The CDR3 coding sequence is TGTGCCAGCAGCTTAGGAGGGCAGGGTGACGAGCAGTACTTC. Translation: CASSLGGQGDEQYF.

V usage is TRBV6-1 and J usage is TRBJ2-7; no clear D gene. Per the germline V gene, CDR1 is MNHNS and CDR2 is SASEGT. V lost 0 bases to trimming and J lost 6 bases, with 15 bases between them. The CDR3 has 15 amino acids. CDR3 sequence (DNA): TGTGCCAGCAGTGAAGCGGTACAGACGTCTACCGAGCAGTACTTC. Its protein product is CASSEAVQTSTEQYF.

The CDR3, as DNA: TGTGCCAGCTCACCACCGGGACAGGGGGCATTTGGCGGGGAGCTGTTTTTT. Translated: CASSPPGQGAFGGELFF. The V gene is TRBV18, the J gene TRBJ2-2; 12 positions agree with TRBD1. Germline trimming cut 0 bases from V and 7 bases from J; bases unmatched to any gene: 6. The CDR3 extends over 17 amino acids. CDR1 and CDR2 (germline): KGHSH, LQKENI.

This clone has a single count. CDR3 residues: CASSLGGDNSPLHF. CDR3 coding DNA: TGCGCCAGCAGCTTGGGAGGAGATAATTCACCCCTCCACTTT. The chain carries TRBV5-1 and TRBJ1-6; D is undetermined. Per germline, CDR1 SGHRS and CDR2 YFSETQ. Trimming shortened V by 0 bases and J by 5 bases, and 6 bases separated the two germline ends. The CDR3 runs to 14 residues.

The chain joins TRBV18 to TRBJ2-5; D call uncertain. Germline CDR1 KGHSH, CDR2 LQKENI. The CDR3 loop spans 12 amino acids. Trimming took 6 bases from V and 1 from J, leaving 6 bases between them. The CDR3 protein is CASSQAQETQYF. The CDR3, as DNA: TGTGCCAGCTCTCAGGCCCAAGAGACCCAGTACTTC.

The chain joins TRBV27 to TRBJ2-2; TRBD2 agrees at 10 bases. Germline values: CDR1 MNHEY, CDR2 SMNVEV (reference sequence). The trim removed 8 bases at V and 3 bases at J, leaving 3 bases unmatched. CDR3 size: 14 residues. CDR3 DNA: TGTGCCAGCGGCGGACTAGCGGACACCGGGGAGCTGTTTTTT. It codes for CASGGLADTGELFF.